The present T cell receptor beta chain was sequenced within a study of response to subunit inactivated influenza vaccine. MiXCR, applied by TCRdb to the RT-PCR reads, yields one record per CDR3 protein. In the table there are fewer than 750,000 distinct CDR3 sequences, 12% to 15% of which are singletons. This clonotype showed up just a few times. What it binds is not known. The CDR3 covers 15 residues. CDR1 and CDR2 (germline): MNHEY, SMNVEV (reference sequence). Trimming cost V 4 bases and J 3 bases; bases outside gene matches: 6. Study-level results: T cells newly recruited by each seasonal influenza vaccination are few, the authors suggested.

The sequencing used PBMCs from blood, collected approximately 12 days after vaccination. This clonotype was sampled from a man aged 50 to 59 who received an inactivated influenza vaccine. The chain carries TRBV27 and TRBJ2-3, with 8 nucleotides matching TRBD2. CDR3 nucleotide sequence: TGTGCCAGCAGTTCAACGGGAGGGCCGACAGATACGCAGTATTTT. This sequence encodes CASSSTGGPTDTQYF.